The sequence of this T cell receptor (beta chain) was determined in a study of CD8 T cells in Susac syndrome. The overall study: When blood was drawn, the patients with Susac syndrome were therapy-naive, on corticosteroids, or on intravenous immunoglobulin alone. Study findings and constraints: The CD4+ T cell repertoires in Susac syndrome did not show any clonal expansion.

CDR3 size: 14 residues. Between the trimmed V and J ends, which lost 4 bases and 2 bases, there was a span of 10 bases. The germline gives CDR1 SGHNT, CDR2 YYREEE (reference sequence). A quantity of about 0.45 to 1 ug RNA underwent reverse transcription using random hexamers. One entry per CDR3 protein, called by TCRdb with MiXCR from the immunoSEQ multiplex PCR reads. The sample yields hundreds of thousands of distinct CDR3 sequences, about 94% seen once. Regarding this clonotype: No antigen is known for it.

In Susac syndrome patients, recently defined diagnostic criteria for definite or probable disease were met. Sequencing was done on a sample of CD4+ T cells from PBMCs. V is TRBV5-4 and J is TRBJ1-5, with no clear D. The sequence was collected from a human donor with Susac syndrome. The CDR3 DNA sequence: TGTGCCAGCAGCATCTTAGGCGGCAATCAGCCCCAGCATTTT. Translation gives CASSILGGNQPQHF.